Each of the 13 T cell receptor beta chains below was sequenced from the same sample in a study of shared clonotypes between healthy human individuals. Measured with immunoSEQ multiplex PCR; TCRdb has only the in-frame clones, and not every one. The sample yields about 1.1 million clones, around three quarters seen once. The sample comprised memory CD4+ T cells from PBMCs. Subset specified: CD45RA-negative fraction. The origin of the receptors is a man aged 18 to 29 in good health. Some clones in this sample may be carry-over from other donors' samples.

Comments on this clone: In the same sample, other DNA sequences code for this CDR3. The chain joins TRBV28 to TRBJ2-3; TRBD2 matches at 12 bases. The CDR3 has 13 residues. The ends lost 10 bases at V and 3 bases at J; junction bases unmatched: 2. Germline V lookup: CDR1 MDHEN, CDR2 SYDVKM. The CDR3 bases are TGTGCCATACTAGCGGGGGGAACAGATACGCAGTATTTT. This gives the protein CAILAGGTDTQYF. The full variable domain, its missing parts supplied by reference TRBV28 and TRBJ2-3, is DVKVTQSSRYLVKRTGEKVFLECVQDMDHENMFWYRQDPGLGLRLIYFSYDVKMKEKGDIPEGYSVSREKKERFSLILESASTNQTSMYLCAILAGGTDTQYFGPGTRLTVL.

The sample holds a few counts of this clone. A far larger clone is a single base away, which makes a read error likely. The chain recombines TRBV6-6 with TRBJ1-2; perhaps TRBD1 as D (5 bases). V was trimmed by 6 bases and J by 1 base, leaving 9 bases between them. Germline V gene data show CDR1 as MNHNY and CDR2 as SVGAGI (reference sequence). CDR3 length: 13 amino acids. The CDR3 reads CASRYDSNYGYTF. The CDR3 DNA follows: TGTGCCAGCAGATATGACAGTAACTATGGCTACACCTTC.

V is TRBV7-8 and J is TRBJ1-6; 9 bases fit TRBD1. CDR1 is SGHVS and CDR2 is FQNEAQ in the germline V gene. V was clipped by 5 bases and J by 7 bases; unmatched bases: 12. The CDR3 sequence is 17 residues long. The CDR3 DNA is TGTGCCAGCAGCCTCGGGACAGGGTTCTCGGGGAATTCACCCCTCCACTTT. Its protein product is CASSLGTGFSGNSPLHF.

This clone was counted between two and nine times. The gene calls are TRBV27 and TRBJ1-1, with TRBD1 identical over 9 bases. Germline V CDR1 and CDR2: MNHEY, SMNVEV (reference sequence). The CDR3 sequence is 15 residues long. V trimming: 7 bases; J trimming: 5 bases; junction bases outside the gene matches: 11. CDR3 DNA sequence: TGTGCCAGCAAACAACATTCGGGACAGGGAACTGAAGCTTTCTTT. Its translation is CASKQHSGQGTEAFF.

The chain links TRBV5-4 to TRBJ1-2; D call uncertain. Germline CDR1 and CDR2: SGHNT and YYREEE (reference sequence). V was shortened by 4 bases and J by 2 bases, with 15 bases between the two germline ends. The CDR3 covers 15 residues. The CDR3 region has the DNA TGTGCCAGCAGCCCAAAGATCCAGGAAAACTATGGCTACACCTTC. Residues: CASSPKIQENYGYTF. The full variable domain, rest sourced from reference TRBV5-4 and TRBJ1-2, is ETGVTQSPTHLIKTRGQQVTLRCSSQSGHNTVSWYQQALGQGPQFIFQYYREEENGRGNFPPRFSGLQFPNYSSELNVNALELDDSALYLCASSPKIQENYGYTFGSGTRLTVV.

CDR3 in DNA: TGCGCCAGCAGGCTAACAGTAAACGGGGAGCTGTTTTTT. Its protein is CASRLTVNGELFF. The rearrangement uses TRBV5-1 and TRBJ2-2; D is unresolved. The CDR3 has 13 amino acids. Between the trimmed V and J ends, which lost 5 bases and 7 bases, there was a span of 12 bases. Looked up from germline, CDR1 is SGHRS and CDR2 is YFSETQ. Combining the CDR3 with reference TRBV5-1 and TRBJ2-2 gives the whole variable domain KAGVTQTPRYLIKTRGQQVTLSCSPISGHRSVSWYQQTPGQGLQFLFEYFSETQRNKGNFPGRFSGRQFSNSRSEMNVSTLELGDSALYLCASRLTVNGELFFGEGSRLTVL.

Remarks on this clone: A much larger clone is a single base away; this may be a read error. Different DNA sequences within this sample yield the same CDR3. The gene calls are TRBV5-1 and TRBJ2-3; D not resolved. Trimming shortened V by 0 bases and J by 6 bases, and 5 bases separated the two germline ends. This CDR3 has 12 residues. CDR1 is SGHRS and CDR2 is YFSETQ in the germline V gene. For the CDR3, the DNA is TGCGCCAGCAGCTTGGGCCAGGATACGCAGTATTTT. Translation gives CASSLGQDTQYF.

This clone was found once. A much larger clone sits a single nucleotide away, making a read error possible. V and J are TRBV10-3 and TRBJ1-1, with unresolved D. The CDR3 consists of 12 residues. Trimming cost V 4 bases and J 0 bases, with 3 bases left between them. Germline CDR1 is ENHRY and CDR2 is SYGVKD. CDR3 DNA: TGTGCCATCAGTGCGGTGAACACTGAAGCTTTCTTT. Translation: CAISAVNTEAFF.

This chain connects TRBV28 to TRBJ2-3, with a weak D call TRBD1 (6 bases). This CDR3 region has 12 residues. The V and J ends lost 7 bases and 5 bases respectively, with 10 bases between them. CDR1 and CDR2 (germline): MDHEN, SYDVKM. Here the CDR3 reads CASTSGQDTQYF. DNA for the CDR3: TGTGCCAGCACCTCGGGACAAGATACGCAGTATTTT.

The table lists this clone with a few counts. The CDR3 sequence: CASSLSPGPNTEAFF. The CDR3 DNA reads TGTGCCAGCAGCTTATCCCCAGGGCCGAACACTGAAGCTTTCTTT. The rearrangement uses TRBV7-9 and TRBJ1-1; D may be TRBD1 (5 bases). Trimming shortened V by 2 bases and J by 1 base, and 11 bases separated the two germline ends. This CDR3 is built from 15 residues. Germline CDR1 is SEHNR and CDR2 is FQNEAQ (reference sequence).

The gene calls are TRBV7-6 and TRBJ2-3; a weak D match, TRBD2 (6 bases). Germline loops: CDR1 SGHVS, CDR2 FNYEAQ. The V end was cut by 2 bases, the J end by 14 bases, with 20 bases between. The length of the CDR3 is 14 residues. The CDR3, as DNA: TGTGCCAGCAGCTTACCGGCGCGGGACGCCGAAAGGTATTTT. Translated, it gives CASSLPARDAERYF. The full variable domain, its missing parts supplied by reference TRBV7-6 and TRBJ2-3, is GAGVSQSPRYKVTKRGQDVALRCDPISGHVSLYWYRQALGQGPEFLTYFNYEAQQDKSGLPNDRFSAERPEGSISTLTIQRTEQRDSAMYRCASSLPARDAERYFGPGTRLTVL.

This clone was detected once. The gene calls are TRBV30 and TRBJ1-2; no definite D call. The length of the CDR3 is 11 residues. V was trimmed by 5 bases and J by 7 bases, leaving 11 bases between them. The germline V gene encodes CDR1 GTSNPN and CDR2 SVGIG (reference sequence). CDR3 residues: CAWARVGGYTF. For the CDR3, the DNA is TGTGCCTGGGCAAGGGTAGGTGGCTACACCTTC.

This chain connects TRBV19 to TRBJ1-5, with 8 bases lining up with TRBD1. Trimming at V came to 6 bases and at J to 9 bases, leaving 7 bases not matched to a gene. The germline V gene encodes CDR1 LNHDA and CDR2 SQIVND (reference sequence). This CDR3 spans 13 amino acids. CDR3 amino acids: CASRGQGGWPQHF. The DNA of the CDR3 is TGTGCCAGTAGAGGACAGGGAGGTTGGCCCCAGCATTTT.